The T cell receptor (beta chain) under discussion was sequenced for a study of blood T cell repertoires in COVID-19 (dated by TCRdb to about 2020). Regarding the research as a whole: Samples from collaborators originated in the United States, Italy and Spain and spanned both the acute and convalescent phases of COVID-19. The material from the prospective study consisted of cDNA or gDNA derived from T cells, B-cell-depleted T cells, or PBMCs. Subjects who had been exposed to COVID-19, were actively infected with it, or had recovered from it provided the deeply sampled blood TCRbeta repertoires that made up the dataset. The repertoires were released in a freely available public database intended as a resource for research on the immune response to SARS-CoV-2. The samples were drawn from two sources: the first 160 participants of the ongoing ImmuneRACE study, and over 1,000 subjects contributed by 6 global collaborators. The sample metadata nearly always contained a de-identified subject ID, COVID-19 status, age in years and sex. Where HLA class I and class II types were available, the types were taken from metadata supplied by the sample provider, not from assay-based typing. The investigation overall reported the following: The amount of clinical and demographic metadata varied by source and participant and was provided uncurated.

The CDR3 runs 15 residues from the cysteine to the phenylalanine. The DNA shown is the 45-base CDR3, in frame from base 1. V is shortened by 7 bases, J by 0 bases, and the region joining them spans 13 bases. CDR1 is given as LNHDA and CDR2 as SQIVND, both from the germline V gene (reference sequence). Collaborating institutions collected whole blood in K2EDTA tubes following their own protocols. For TCRbeta analysis, collaborators shipped samples in one of three forms: frozen whole blood, isolated PBMCs, or DNA extracted from either of those sample types. With regard to this clone: Its antigen specificity is not known. Within one base of it there is no much larger clone, and no base qualities were kept.

TCRbeta CDR3 regions were amplified from genomic DNA using the immunoSEQ Assay, a bias-controlled multiplex PCR. Processing in the source paper ran as follows. The number of nucleated cells in each sample was estimated from the amplification of reference gene primers within the assay. To quantify the absolute abundance of each unique TCRbeta CDR3 rearrangement, sequence reads were collapsed and filtered. For each sample, productive Simpson clonality was calculated by taking the square root of Simpson's diversity index across productive rearrangements. The immuneACCESS repertoire file appears here via TCRdb, limited to in-frame rearrangements. These files lack a portion of the clones; in checked studies, under half of the deficit traces to unresolved V genes, and the cause of the others is not known. For V, J and clone size, that table is used; D and trimming come from the DNA. This sample is represented by nearly 80,000 clones; about four fifths of them were singletons. The leading ten clones occupy 3.5% of the sample.

This receptor chain uses TRBV19 and TRBJ2-1, with no reliable assignment of the D segment. The receptor comes from a man over 45 with acute or convalescent COVID-19. Sequencing was performed on peripheral blood. In nucleotide form, the sequence is TGTGCCAGTATCCAAGACCCTAGCTCCTACAATGAGCAGTTCTTC. This yields the protein CASIQDPSSYNEQFF. The full variable domain, with segments outside the CDR3 supplied by the reference TRBV19 and TRBJ2-1 proteins, appears as DGGITQSPKYLFRKEGQNVTLSCEQNLNHDAMYWYRQDPGQGLRLIYYSQIVNDFQKGDIAEGYSVSREKKESFPLTVTSAQKNPTAFYLCASIQDPSSYNEQFFGPGTRLTVL.